The clone carrying this TCR beta chain showed up many times. Its cognate antigen is unknown. CDR1 is MNHNS, CDR2 SASEGT, per germline. There are 15 residues in the CDR3. Trimming removed 4 bases from V and 0 bases from J, with 9 bases in between. The record originates from a study of T cells in Graves' hyperthyroidism and ophthalmopathy. RNA transcripts yielded amplified TCR beta CDR3 regions. HTBI primers were employed in a first-round RT-PCR of the TCR CDR3. TCRdb reprocessed the multiplex PCR reads via MiXCR and lists one record per CDR3 protein. The table has more than 500,000 distinct CDR3 sequences, roughly 15% seen once. Points from the study as a whole: Most clonotypes expanded in the thyroid (above 0.001) were also present in blood.

The sequence came from a woman in her forties with Graves' hyperthyroidism. Sequenced sample: blood. The chain is built from TRBV6-1 and TRBJ1-4; D is unresolved. The CDR3 DNA is TGTGCCAGCAGTGTTCTTTTTGCAACTAATGAAAAACTGTTTTTT. This translates into CASSVLFATNEKLFF.